Sequencing of this T cell receptor (beta chain) was carried out in a study of blood T cell repertoires in COVID-19. Study in general: COVID-19 samples collected from the United States, Italy and Spain covered acute and convalescent phases. PBMCs, B-cell-depleted T cells, or T cells provided the cDNA or gDNA that made up the material.

The V gene lost 4 bases and the J gene lost 3 bases, with 18 bases spanning the gap. Per germline, CDR1 MDHEN and CDR2 SYDVKM. CDR3 length: 16 residues. Authors' analysis steps: Amplifying reference gene primers gave estimates of nucleated cell counts. Sequencing used immunoSEQ multiplex PCR; TCRdb keeps in-frame clones, though not all of them. From that table come the V and J calls and clone size; the DNA was used to work out D and trimming. This sample has fewer than 350,000 clones; approximately 83% occur once, and the top ten carry 2% to 2.5%. Sequencing was done on a sample of peripheral blood. The clonotype comes from a woman in her twenties or thirties who had recovered from COVID-19. This chain uses TRBV28 with TRBJ1-1; D perhaps matches TRBD1 (5 bases). CDR3 loop: CASSSSSVEGDTEAFF. In DNA form, the CDR3 reads TGTGCCAGCAGTTCCTCTTCAGTAGAAGGGGACACTGAAGCTTTCTTT.